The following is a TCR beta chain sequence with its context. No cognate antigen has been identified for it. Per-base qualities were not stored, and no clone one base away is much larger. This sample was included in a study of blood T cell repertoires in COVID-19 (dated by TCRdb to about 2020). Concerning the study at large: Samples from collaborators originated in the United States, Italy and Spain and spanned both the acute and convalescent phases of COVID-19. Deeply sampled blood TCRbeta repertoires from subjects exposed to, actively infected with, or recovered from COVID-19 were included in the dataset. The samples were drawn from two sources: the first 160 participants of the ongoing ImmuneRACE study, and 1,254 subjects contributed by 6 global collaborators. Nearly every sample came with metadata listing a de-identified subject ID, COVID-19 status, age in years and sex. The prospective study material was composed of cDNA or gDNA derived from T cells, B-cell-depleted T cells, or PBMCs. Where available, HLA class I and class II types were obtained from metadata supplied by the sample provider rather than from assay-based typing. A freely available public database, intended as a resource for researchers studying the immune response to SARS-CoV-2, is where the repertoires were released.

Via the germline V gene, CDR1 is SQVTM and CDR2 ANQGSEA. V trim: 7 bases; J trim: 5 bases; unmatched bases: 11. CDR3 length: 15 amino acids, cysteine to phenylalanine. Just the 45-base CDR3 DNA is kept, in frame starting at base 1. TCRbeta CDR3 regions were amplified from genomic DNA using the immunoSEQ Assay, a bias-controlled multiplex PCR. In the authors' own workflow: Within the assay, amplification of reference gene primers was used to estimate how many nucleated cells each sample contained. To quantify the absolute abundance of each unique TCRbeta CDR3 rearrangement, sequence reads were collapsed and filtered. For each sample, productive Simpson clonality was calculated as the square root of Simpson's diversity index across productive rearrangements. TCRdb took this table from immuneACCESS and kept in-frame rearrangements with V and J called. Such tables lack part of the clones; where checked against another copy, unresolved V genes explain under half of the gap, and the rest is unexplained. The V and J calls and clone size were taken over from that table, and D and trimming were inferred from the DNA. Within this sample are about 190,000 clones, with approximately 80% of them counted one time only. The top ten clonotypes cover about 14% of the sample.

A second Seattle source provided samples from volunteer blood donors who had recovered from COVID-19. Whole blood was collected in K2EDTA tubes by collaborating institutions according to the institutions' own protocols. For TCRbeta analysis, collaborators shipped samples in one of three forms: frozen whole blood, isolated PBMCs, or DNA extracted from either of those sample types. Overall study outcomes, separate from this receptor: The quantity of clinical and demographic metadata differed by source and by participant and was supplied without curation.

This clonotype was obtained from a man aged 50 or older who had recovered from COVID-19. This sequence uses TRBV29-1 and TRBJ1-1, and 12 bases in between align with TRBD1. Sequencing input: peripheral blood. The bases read TGCAGCGCCCAAAGGGACAGGGGGCGTGGGACTGAAGCTTTCTTT. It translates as CSAQRDRGRGTEAFF.